This T cell receptor (beta chain) stems from a study of shared T cell receptors in the human thymus. Sequenced by immunoSEQ multiplex PCR; TCRdb stores in-frame clones only, minus some. The sample contains over 450,000 clones, approximately 78% of which appear only once. The CDR3 totals 15 residues. CDR1 and CDR2 (germline): MDHEN, SYDVKM. After removal of 6 bases from V and 2 bases from J, the junction contained 10 bases not matched to a gene. Another study also made use of these data, one on human thymus T cells. This second study notes: Resections from corrective heart surgery provided thymus tissue. There appeared to be biased usage of V and J genes in thymic and blood repertoires. Thymic repertoires overlap heavily among unrelated individuals, related research has reported.

The source material was thymocytes. The sequence was obtained from a boy younger than two with a congenital heart defect. The genes are TRBV28 and TRBJ2-7, with 7 positions matching TRBD1. CDR3 in amino acids: CASRARQGYPYEQYF. CDR3 DNA: TGTGCCAGCAGAGCCCGACAGGGATACCCCTACGAGCAGTACTTC. Filled out from reference TRBV28 and TRBJ2-7, the complete variable domain reads DVKVTQSSRYLVKRTGEKVFLECVQDMDHENMFWYRQDPGLGLRLIYFSYDVKMKEKGDIPEGYSVSREKKERFSLILESASTNQTSMYLCASRARQGYPYEQYFGPGTRLTVT.